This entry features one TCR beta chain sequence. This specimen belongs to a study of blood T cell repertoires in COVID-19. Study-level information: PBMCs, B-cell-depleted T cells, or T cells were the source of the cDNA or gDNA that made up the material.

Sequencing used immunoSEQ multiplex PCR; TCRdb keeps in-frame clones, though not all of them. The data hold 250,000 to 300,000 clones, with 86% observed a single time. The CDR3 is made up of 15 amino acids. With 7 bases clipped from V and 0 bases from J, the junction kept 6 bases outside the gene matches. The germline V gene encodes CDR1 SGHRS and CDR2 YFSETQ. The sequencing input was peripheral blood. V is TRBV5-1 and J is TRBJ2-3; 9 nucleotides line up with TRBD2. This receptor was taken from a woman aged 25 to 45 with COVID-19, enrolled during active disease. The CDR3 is CASGLAGSSTDTQYF. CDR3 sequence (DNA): TGCGCCAGCGGTCTAGCGGGATCAAGCACAGATACGCAGTATTTT.